The next 18 T cell receptor beta chains were all read from a single sample in a study of blood T cell repertoires in COVID-19. Data came from immunoSEQ multiplex PCR; TCRdb stores just in-frame clones and leaves some out. The data show fewer than 350,000 clones, with 85% to 90% seen just once and 1.7% held by the top ten. The sample taken for sequencing was PBMCs or T cells enriched from blood (not recorded which). These TCRs come from a woman aged 18-35 years with acute COVID-19.

V and J are TRBV19 and TRBJ1-4; 9 nucleotides agree with TRBD1. The CDR3 sequence is 17 residues long. The junction had 11 bases not matched to a gene; V was cut back by 3 bases and J by 6 bases. Germline assignment: CDR1 LNHDA and CDR2 SQIVND (reference sequence). CDR3 in amino acids: CASSIEDTGGLYEKLFF. CDR3 DNA sequence: TGTGCCAGTAGTATTGAGGACACAGGGGGCCTGTATGAAAAACTGTTTTTT.

The chain has TRBV27 and TRBJ2-7; no firm D call. The V and J ends lost 6 bases and 5 bases respectively, with 8 bases between them. The CDR3 is made up of 11 amino acids. Germline CDR1 and CDR2: MNHEY and SMNVEV (reference sequence). The chain's CDR3 is CASSFNHEQYF. CDR3 bases: TGTGCCAGCAGCTTTAATCACGAGCAGTACTTC.

In its sample, this clone was seen a few times. The V and J genes are TRBV6-2 or TRBV6-3 and TRBJ2-1; 13 bases are shared with TRBD2. The ends lost 5 bases at V and 9 bases at J; junction bases unmatched: 10. The CDR3 is 16 amino acids. CDR1 and CDR2 from the germline V gene are MNHEY and SVGEGT. CDR3 sequence: CASSPTQGLAGSEQFF. CDR3 nucleotides: TGTGCCAGCAGTCCCACCCAGGGACTAGCGGGAAGTGAGCAGTTCTTC.

The chain links TRBV5-1 to TRBJ2-5; 13 bases match TRBD2. Trimming took 7 bases from V and 3 from J; bases not matched to a gene: 6. The CDR3 has 15 amino acids. Germline CDR1 and CDR2: SGHRS and YFSETQ. The CDR3 nucleotides are TGCGCCAGCCACTCCGGGACTAGCGGGAAAGAGACCCAGTACTTC. Its protein is CASHSGTSGKETQYF. Looking up the rest from reference TRBV5-1 and TRBJ2-5 gives the full variable domain: KAGVTQTPRYLIKTRGQQVTLSCSPISGHRSVSWYQQTPGQGLQFLFEYFSETQRNKGNFPGRFSGRQFSNSRSEMNVSTLELGDSALYLCASHSGTSGKETQYFGPGTRLLVL.

This clone showed up just once. This sequence joins TRBV19 and TRBJ1-1; tentative D call: TRBD1 (6 bases). The CDR3 runs 13 residues. The V gene lost 3 bases and the J gene lost 6 bases, with 11 bases spanning the gap. The germline gives CDR1 LNHDA, CDR2 SQIVND (reference sequence). The CDR3 coding sequence is TGTGCCAGTAGTATGGGAGGGGGACCTGAAGCTTTCTTT. It encodes CASSMGGGPEAFF.

Here the CDR3 reads CASSYGTGNNSPLHF. The DNA for the CDR3 is TGTGCCAGCAGCTACGGGACAGGGAACAATTCACCCCTCCACTTT. The chain combines TRBV28 with TRBJ1-6; 9 positions agree with TRBD1. This CDR3 has 15 residues. CDR1 is MDHEN, CDR2 SYDVKM, per germline. V dropped 6 bases and J dropped 7; count of bases not matched to a gene: 7.

This chain connects TRBV28 to TRBJ1-4; the match to TRBD1 covers 7 bases. The V segment lost 5 bases and the J segment 7 bases; nucleotides outside the gene matches: 7. The CDR3 is made up of 14 amino acids. In germline, CDR1 is MDHEN, CDR2 SYDVKM. The CDR3 DNA sequence: TGTGCCAGCAGTACGCTGACAGGGATTGAAAAACTGTTTTTT. Amino acid sequence: CASSTLTGIEKLFF.

The rearrangement joins TRBV27 to TRBJ2-7, with 9 bases that match TRBD1. Per germline, CDR1 MNHEY and CDR2 SMNVEV (reference sequence). The CDR3 extends over 15 amino acids. The trim removed 5 bases at V and 5 bases at J, leaving 10 bases unmatched. This CDR3 reads CASSNRGQGNNEQYF. The CDR3 DNA is TGTGCCAGCAGTAACCGGGGACAGGGCAACAACGAGCAGTACTTC.

In regard to this clone: One junction end does not reproduce the germline sequence, and a read error may be involved. The chain links TRBV7-7 to TRBJ2-5; D uncertain. This CDR3 spans 13 amino acids. Germline values: CDR1 SSHAT, CDR2 FNYEAQ (reference sequence). The CDR3 DNA reads TGTGCTAGCAGCTTCTCGTACCAAGAGACCCAGTACTTC. It is translated as CASSFSYQETQYF.

The chain uses TRBV5-1 and TRBJ1-6; 12 bases agree with TRBD1. Germline V gene lookup returns CDR1 SGHRS and CDR2 YFSETQ. Unmatched junction bases numbered 15, after V lost 4 bases and J lost 10 bases. The CDR3 length is 18 residues. CDR3 region: CASSLYPRDRGRDSPLHF. CDR3 nucleotides: TGCGCCAGCAGCCTATACCCTCGGGACAGGGGGCGAGACTCACCCCTCCACTTT.

The V gene is TRBV19, the J gene TRBJ2-1; 8 nucleotides match TRBD2. V lost 5 bases, J lost 7 bases, and 7 bases stayed unmatched. The CDR3 is made up of 14 amino acids. Germline CDR1 reads LNHDA; CDR2 reads SQIVND (reference sequence). The CDR3 loop is CASSSGLGRNEQFF. In nucleotides, the CDR3 is TGTGCCAGTAGTTCGGGACTAGGGCGAAATGAGCAGTTCTTC.

The chain has TRBV18 and TRBJ2-1; 9 bases agree with TRBD1. Germline V lookup: CDR1 KGHSH, CDR2 LQKENI. This CDR3 spans 19 amino acids. V shed 3 bases, J shed 7 bases, and the junction held 19 bases outside the gene matches. CDR3 in amino acids: CASSPAGTGKIVAWNEQFF. CDR3 nucleotide sequence: TGTGCCAGCTCACCCGCCGGGACAGGGAAGATCGTTGCCTGGAATGAGCAGTTCTTC.

The chain carries TRBV7-9 and TRBJ1-1; D gene uncertain. CDR3 size: 16 residues. V was pared by 5 bases and J by 3 bases, with 19 bases between. Germline V CDR1 and CDR2: SEHNR, FQNEAQ (reference sequence). The CDR3 sequence: CASSPRAHLEYTEAFF. CDR3 in DNA: TGTGCCAGCAGCCCGAGGGCCCACTTAGAATACACTGAAGCTTTCTTT.

The chain uses TRBV2 and TRBJ2-7; the match to TRBD1 covers 10 bases. With V trimmed by 4 bases and J by 13 bases, 10 bases remained unmatched. Germline-derived CDR1 and CDR2 are SNHLY and FYNNEI. CDR3 length: 13 amino acids. CDR3 nucleotides: TGTGCCAGCAGTGTACGGGACAGGGGTATGATATACTTC. Protein sequence: CASSVRDRGMIYF.

V and J are TRBV5-1 and TRBJ1-4; D is possibly TRBD1 (6 bases). Trimming left V 4 bases short and J 6 bases short, with 16 bases between. In germline, CDR1 is SGHRS, CDR2 YFSETQ. This CDR3 region has 15 residues. CDR3 sequence reads: CASSRQGGADEKLFF. DNA for the CDR3: TGCGCCAGCAGCCGCCAAGGGGGGGCGGATGAAAAACTGTTTTTT.

The V call is TRBV28, the J call TRBJ1-2; 10 bases are shared with TRBD1. CDR1 and CDR2 (germline): MDHEN, SYDVKM. Trimming took 5 bases from V and 7 from J; bases not matched to a gene: 10. This CDR3 has 15 residues. CDR3: CASSASGTGVGGYTF. CDR3 DNA: TGTGCCAGCAGTGCCTCGGGGACAGGGGTTGGTGGCTACACCTTC.

On this clone: Mismatch with germline at one junction end may stem from a read error. The chain combines TRBV5-6 with TRBJ2-7, with D hard to call. The CDR3 runs 12 residues. CDR1 and CDR2 from the germline V gene are SGHDT and YYEEEE. CDR3 bases: TGTGCCAGCACCTTGCCGGGCTACGAGCAGTACTTC. This translates into CASTLPGYEQYF.

This chain connects TRBV18 to TRBJ2-1, with 9 bases matching TRBD2. With V trimmed by 3 bases and J by 4 bases, 7 bases remained unmatched. This CDR3 region has 16 residues. Germline assignment: CDR1 KGHSH and CDR2 LQKENI. This CDR3 is CASSPSREGFYNEQFF. Written as DNA, the CDR3 is TGTGCCAGCTCACCCTCGCGGGAGGGATTTTACAATGAGCAGTTCTTC.